This passage covers 9 T cell receptor beta chains from one sample sequenced in a study of blood T cell repertoires in COVID-19. The repertoire was sequenced with immunoSEQ multiplex PCR; TCRdb's copy has only in-frame clones and lacks some. The sample consists of some 64,000 clones, around 80% of them appearing once. The specimen was peripheral blood. The receptors shown here come from a man aged 60-69 years with acute or convalescent COVID-19.

The chain uses TRBV7-8 and TRBJ2-2; D is unclear. The V end was cut by 0 bases, the J end by 5 bases, with 4 bases between. Germline assignment: CDR1 SGHVS and CDR2 FQNEAQ. The CDR3 covers 13 residues. DNA of the CDR3: TGTGCCAGCAGCTTAGCCATGACCGGGGAGCTGTTTTTT. Translated: CASSLAMTGELFF.

This chain links TRBV6-2 or TRBV6-3 with TRBJ2-7; D is unresolved. The CDR3 sequence is 12 residues long. Trimming took 4 bases from V and 3 from J, leaving 7 bases between them. Germline CDR1 MNHEY, CDR2 SVGEGT. CDR3 DNA: TGTGCCAGCAGTTTAGCCATCTACGAGCAGTACTTC. Protein product: CASSLAIYEQYF.

This chain uses TRBV3-1 (or the pseudogene TRBV3-2) with TRBJ2-1, with a possible D match to TRBD1 (6 bases). This CDR3 region has 15 residues. CDR1 is LGHDT and CDR2 is YNNKEL in the germline V gene (reference sequence). V was trimmed by 2 bases and J by 6 bases, leaving 14 bases between them. CDR3 region: CASSQTGKRGNEQFF. In DNA, the CDR3 is TGTGCCAGCAGCCAAACAGGGAAAAGGGGCAATGAGCAGTTCTTC.

The V gene is TRBV6-5, the J gene TRBJ1-4, with D possibly TRBD1 on 6 matching bases. CDR1 MNHEY and CDR2 SVGAGI come from the germline V gene. V was pared by 1 base and J by 4 bases, with 10 bases between. This CDR3 contains 15 residues. The CDR3 spells CASSYFGGNNEKLFF. The CDR3 bases are TGTGCCAGCAGTTACTTTGGGGGCAATAATGAAAAACTGTTTTTT.

This chain joins TRBV5-8 and TRBJ1-4; D is perhaps TRBD1 (5 bases). This CDR3 has 15 residues. Germline-derived CDR1 and CDR2 are SGHTS and YDEGEE. Deletions cut 1 base from V and 5 bases from J, with 12 bases between. The CDR3 nucleotides are TGTGCCAGCAGCTTGAAGGGGAGGAGAAATGAAAAACTGTTTTTT. As protein: CASSLKGRRNEKLFF.

The chain recombines TRBV9 with TRBJ1-4; TRBD1 is a possible D gene (5 bases). The CDR3 spans 13 residues. Germline CDR1 SGDLS, CDR2 YYNGEE. V shed 7 bases and J shed 7 bases, with 14 bases lying between them. The CDR3 coding sequence is TGTGCCAGCCAGGAGACAGTAGGTGAAAAACTGTTTTTT. Protein sequence: CASQETVGEKLFF.

The chain uses TRBV24-1 and TRBJ2-1; 9 positions agree with TRBD1. The CDR3 covers 21 residues. Trimming took 3 bases from V and 0 from J; bases not matched to a gene: 17. Germline V gene data show CDR1 as KGHDR and CDR2 as SFDVKD. This chain's CDR3 is CATSDPVRGQGRKSSYNEQFF. The CDR3 DNA sequence: TGTGCCACCAGTGATCCGGTACGGGGACAGGGTAGGAAAAGCTCCTACAATGAGCAGTTCTTC.

The genes are TRBV7-8 and TRBJ1-3; D is uncertain. V dropped 5 bases and J dropped 4 bases, with 3 bases sitting between them. Germline V gene sequence: CDR1 SGHVS, CDR2 FQNEAQ. This CDR3 has 11 amino acids. The CDR3 is CASSLGNTIYF. The CDR3 nucleotides read TGTGCCAGCAGCCTAGGAAACACCATATATTTT.

This chain joins TRBV5-4 and TRBJ2-1, with TRBD2 matching over 13 bases. The germline V gene has CDR1 SGHNT and CDR2 YYREEE (reference sequence). J lost 0 bases, V lost 4 bases, and 7 bases had no gene match. There are 18 residues in the CDR3. In nucleotides, the CDR3 is TGTGCCAGCAGCAGCGGGACTAGCGGGACCAGCTCCTACAATGAGCAGTTCTTC. It codes for CASSSGTSGTSSYNEQFF.